This T cell receptor beta chain was obtained from a study of T cell responses to AZD1222 COVID-19 vaccine. Only in-frame clones appear in the TCRdb table, and some are missing; sequencing was by immunoSEQ multiplex PCR. The data show some 160,000 clones, 85% to 95% seen once. Concerning this clone: The antigen is not known.

General observations from the study: There were mostly white British donors and more females than males, and clonal diversity was possibly underestimated.

There are 17 residues in the CDR3. CDR1 and CDR2 from the germline V gene are LNHDA and SQIVND (reference sequence). With 1 base clipped from V and 1 base from J, the junction kept 9 bases outside the gene matches. The chain employs TRBV19 and TRBJ1-1, with 7 bases identical to TRBD1. The source is an adult in good health. The material was peripheral blood, obtained on day 0 of AZD1222 vaccination. CDR3 sequence: CASSIGSLDRENTEAFF. The CDR3 DNA reads as TGTGCCAGTAGTATAGGCTCCCTCGACAGGGAGAACACTGAAGCTTTCTTT.